The present T cell receptor (beta chain) was sequenced within a study of cytomegalovirus exposure and HLA in healthy donors. About this clone itself: Its antigen is unidentified.

Notes on the study in general: One later analysis reportedly identified an Asian-associated ancestry cluster that showed fewer N-insertions than the roughly 700-donor mean.

This CDR3 region has 13 residues. Germline V gene lookup returns CDR1 SGHAT and CDR2 FQNNGV. Losses at the gene ends were 4 bases for V and 7 bases for J; bases not matched to a gene: 7. PCR employed 60 Vbeta and 13 Jbeta primers. Assay used: immunoSEQ multiplex PCR; TCRdb lists only in-frame clones, some missing. The profile shows about 190,000 clones, approximately 70% of them singletons. Unrecorded immune exposures were likely, despite nominal health at sampling. This receptor was taken from a woman aged 25 to 39 in good health and CMV-seropositive. The sequenced sample was PBMCs. The chain has TRBV11-2 and TRBJ2-7; 7 nucleotides match TRBD1. The CDR3 loop is CASSSTGEREQYF. DNA of the CDR3: TGTGCCAGCAGCTCCACAGGGGAGAGAGAGCAGTACTTC.